This T cell receptor (beta chain) was recorded in a study of T cell responses to AZD1222 COVID-19 vaccine. Profiling relied on immunoSEQ multiplex PCR, and the TCRdb table lists in-frame clones only, not all of them. The table records almost 50,000 clones, approximately 79% of them present only once. Per germline, CDR1 SGHDN and CDR2 FVKESK. The junction had 5 bases not matched to a gene; V was cut back by 0 bases and J by 4 bases. The CDR3 is made up of 16 amino acids. Sequences were derived from peripheral blood, sampled on day 0 of MenACWY control vaccination. J is TRBJ2-1 and V is TRBV14, with 8 positions matching TRBD1. The receptor comes from an adult in good health. CDR3 sequence reads: CASSQDWGQVYNEQFF. The CDR3 nucleotides read TGTGCCAGCAGCCAAGATTGGGGACAGGTATACAATGAGCAGTTCTTC.